This TCR beta chain is drawn from a study of blood T cell repertoires in COVID-19. Study information: Italy, Spain and the United States were the sources of the convalescent and acute COVID-19 samples. Sources were T cells, B-cell-depleted T cells, or PBMCs; the material itself was cDNA or gDNA.

Authors' data handling: Using reference gene primer amplification, nucleated cell counts were estimated. Assay: immunoSEQ multiplex PCR; the TCRdb copy retains only in-frame clones and omits some. V and J calls and clone size are those listed in that table; D and trimming were worked out from the DNA. Among approximately 150,000 clones listed, roughly 90% were seen once. With V trimmed by 7 bases and J by 7 bases, 0 bases remained unmatched. This CDR3 is built from 11 residues. Germline CDR1 is KGHDR and CDR2 is SFDVKD. This sequence joins TRBV24-1 and TRBJ2-4, with 7 bases lining up with TRBD1. This clonotype originated in a woman aged 50 to 65 with acute or convalescent COVID-19. What was sequenced was peripheral blood. The chain's CDR3 is CATRQGNIQYF. Written as DNA, the CDR3 is TGTGCCACCAGACAGGGGAACATTCAGTACTTC.